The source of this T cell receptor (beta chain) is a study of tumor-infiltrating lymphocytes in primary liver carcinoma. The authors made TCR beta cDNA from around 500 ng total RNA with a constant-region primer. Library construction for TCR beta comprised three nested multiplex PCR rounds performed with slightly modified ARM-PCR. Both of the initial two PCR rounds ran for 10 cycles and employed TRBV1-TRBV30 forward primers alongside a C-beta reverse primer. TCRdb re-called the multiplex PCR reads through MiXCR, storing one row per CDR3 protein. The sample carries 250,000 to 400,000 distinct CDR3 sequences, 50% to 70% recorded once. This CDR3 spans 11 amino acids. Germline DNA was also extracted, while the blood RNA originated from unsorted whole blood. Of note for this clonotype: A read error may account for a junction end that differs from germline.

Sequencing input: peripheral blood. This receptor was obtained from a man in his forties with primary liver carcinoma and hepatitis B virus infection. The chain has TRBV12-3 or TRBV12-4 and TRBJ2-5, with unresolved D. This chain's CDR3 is CASSPKENQYF. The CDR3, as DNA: TGTGCCAGCAGTCCGAAGGAGAACCAGTACTTC.